This TCR beta chain was sequenced in a study of cytomegalovirus exposure and HLA in healthy donors. Across the study: Per a later analysis, the 666 first-cohort and more than 100 validation repertoires shared one platform. Study outcomes and limitations: The classifier reportedly diagnosed cytomegalovirus status with high sensitivity and specificity. Some TCR beta chains (roughly 160 of them) were listed as cytomegalovirus-associated.

Notes on this clone: Its antigen is as yet unknown.

Clones were read by immunoSEQ multiplex PCR, and TCRdb kept only the in-frame ones, dropping some. The table has around 190,000 clones, roughly 82% seen once. CDR3 length equals 16 residues. Germline CDR1 reads MGHRA; CDR2 reads YSYEKL. Trimming left V 4 bases short and J 4 bases short, with 16 bases between. The sample was PBMCs. The TCR was taken from a woman younger than 35 in good health and CMV-seronegative. This chain joins TRBV4-1 and TRBJ2-2, with D possibly being TRBD2 (6 bases). The DNA of the CDR3 is TGCGCCAGCAGCCTGGGGCCGGGACTCACCACCGGGGAGCTGTTTTTT. It yields the protein CASSLGPGLTTGELFF.